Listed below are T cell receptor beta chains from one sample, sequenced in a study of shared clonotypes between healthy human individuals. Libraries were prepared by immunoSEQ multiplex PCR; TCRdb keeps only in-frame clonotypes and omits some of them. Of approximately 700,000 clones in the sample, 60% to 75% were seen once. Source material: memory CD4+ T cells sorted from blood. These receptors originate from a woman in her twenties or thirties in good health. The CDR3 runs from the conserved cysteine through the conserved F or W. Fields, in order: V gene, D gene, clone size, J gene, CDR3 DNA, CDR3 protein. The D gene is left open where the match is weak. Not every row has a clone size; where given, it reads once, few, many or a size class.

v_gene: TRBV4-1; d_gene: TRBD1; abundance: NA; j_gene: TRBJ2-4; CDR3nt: TGCGCCAGCAGTCGACAGGGGGATAGCAAAAACATTCAGTACTTC; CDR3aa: CASSRQGDSKNIQYF
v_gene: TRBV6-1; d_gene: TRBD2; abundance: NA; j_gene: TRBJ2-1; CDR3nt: TGTGCCGAGGCAGCGGGGGGGCTTCAGATAGGTGAGCAGTTCTTC; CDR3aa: CAEAAGGLQIGEQFF
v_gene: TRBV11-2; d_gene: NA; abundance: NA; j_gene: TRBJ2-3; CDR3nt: TGTGCCAGCAGCTTAGGTCCTCATAGCTTCACAGATACGCAGTATTTT; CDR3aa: CASSLGPHSFTDTQYF
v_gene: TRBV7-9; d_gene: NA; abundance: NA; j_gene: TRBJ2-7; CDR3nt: TGTGCCAGCAGCTCCGGGACCTGGGACTTACCTTACGAGCAGTACTTC; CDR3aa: CASSSGTWDLPYEQYF
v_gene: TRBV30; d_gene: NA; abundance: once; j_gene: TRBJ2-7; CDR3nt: TGTGCCTGGAGCAGCAGCTCCTACGAGCAGTACTTC; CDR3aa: CAWSSSSYEQYF
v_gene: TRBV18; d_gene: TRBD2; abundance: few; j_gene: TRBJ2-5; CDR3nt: TGTGCCAGCTCATTACGGACTAGCGGGAGTGGAGAGACCCAGTACTTC; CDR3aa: CASSLRTSGSGETQYF
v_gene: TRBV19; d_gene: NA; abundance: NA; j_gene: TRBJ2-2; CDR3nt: TGTGCCAGTAAGGTACAGGGTATGGTCACCGGGGAGCTGTTTTTT; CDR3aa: CASKVQGMVTGELFF
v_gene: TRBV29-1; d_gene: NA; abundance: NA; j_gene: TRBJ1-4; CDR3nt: TGCAGCGTTGAAGGCGGGGGCGCGAGGGAAAAACTGTTTTTT; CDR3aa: CSVEGGGAREKLFF
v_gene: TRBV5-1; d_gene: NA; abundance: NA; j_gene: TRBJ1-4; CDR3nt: TGCGCCAGCAGCTCAGATACTGAAAAACTGTTTTTT; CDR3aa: CASSSDTEKLFF
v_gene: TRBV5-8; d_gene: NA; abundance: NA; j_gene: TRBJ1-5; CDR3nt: TGTGCCAGCAGCCCTCTGGGGGATAGCAATCAGCCCCAGCATTTT; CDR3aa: CASSPLGDSNQPQHF
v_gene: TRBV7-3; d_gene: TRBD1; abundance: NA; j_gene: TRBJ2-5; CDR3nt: TGTGCCAGCAGCCCCCTTGGAGGGACAGGGGAGGAGACCCAGTACTTC; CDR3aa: CASSPLGGTGEETQYF
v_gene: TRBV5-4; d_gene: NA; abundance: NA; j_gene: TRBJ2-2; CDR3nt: TGTGCCAGCAGCTTGAACGGGGCAGACCACACCGGGGAGCTGTTTTTT; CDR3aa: CASSLNGADHTGELFF
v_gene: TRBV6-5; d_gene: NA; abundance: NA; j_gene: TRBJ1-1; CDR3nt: TGTGCCAGCAGTCGGGGGACTGAAGCTTTCTTT; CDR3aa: CASSRGTEAFF
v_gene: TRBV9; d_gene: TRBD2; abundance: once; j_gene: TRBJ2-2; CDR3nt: TGTGCCAGCAGCGTAGGGGTTAGCGGGAGTGCCGGGGAGCTGTTTTTT; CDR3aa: CASSVGVSGSAGELFF
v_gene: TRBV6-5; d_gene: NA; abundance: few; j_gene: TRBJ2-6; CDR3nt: TGTGCCGCCGGGACACTGAGCTCTGGGGCCAACGTCCTGACTTTC; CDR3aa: CAAGTLSSGANVLTF
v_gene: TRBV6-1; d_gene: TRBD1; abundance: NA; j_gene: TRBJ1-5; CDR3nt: TGTGCCAGCAGCGAACAGGGGGCTAATCAGCCCCAGCATTTT; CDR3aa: CASSEQGANQPQHF
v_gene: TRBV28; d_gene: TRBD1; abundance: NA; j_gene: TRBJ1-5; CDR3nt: TGTGCCAGCACGGGACAGGTCCTGTGGAGCAATCAGCCCCAGCATTTT; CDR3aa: CASTGQVLWSNQPQHF
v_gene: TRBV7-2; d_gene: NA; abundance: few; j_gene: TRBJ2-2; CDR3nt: TGTGCCAGCAGCTTTATCACGAACACCGGGGAGCTGTTTTTT; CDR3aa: CASSFITNTGELFF
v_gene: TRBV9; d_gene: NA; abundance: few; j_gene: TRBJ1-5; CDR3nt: TGTGCCAGCAGCCTCCGGGGGGACATCAATTCGCCCCAGCATTTT; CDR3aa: CASSLRGDINSPQHF
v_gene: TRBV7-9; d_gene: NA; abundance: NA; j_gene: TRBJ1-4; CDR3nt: TGTGCCAGCAGAGCGGGACGGGAGAATGAAAAACTGTTTTTT; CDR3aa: CASRAGRENEKLFF
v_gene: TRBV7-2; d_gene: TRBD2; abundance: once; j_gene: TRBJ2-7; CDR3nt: TGTGCCAGCAGCTTAGACCGCACTAGCGTTAGTGGTGGGGAGCAGTACTTC; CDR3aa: CASSLDRTSVSGGEQYF
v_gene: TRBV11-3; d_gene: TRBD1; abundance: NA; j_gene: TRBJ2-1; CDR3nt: TGTGCCAGCAGCTTAGATGGAACCGGGACAGGGGGGTACAATGAGCAGTTCTTC; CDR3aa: CASSLDGTGTGGYNEQFF
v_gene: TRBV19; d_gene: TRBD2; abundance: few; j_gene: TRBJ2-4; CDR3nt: TGTGCCAGTAGGCATCGACTAGCCGGCGGCTCAAACATTCAGTACTTC; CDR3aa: CASRHRLAGGSNIQYF
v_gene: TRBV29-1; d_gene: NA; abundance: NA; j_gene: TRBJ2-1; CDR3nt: TGCAGCGTTCCGTCTCTAGCCAACGGGGGCGATGAGCAGTTCTTC; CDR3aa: CSVPSLANGGDEQFF
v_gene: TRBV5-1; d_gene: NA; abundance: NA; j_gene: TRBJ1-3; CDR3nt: TGCGCCAGCAGCTTGGCGGACGGTGGAAACACCATATATTTT; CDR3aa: CASSLADGGNTIYF
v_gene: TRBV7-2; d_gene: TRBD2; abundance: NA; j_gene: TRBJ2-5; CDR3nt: TGTGCCAGCAGTCATAAGCGGGGAGGCCCCATGTTTTACTTC; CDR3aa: CASSHKRGGPMFYF
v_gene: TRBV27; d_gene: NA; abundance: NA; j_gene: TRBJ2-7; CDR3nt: TGTGCCAGCAGTTTAACTTCGCCCAGGGCCGAGCAGTACTTC; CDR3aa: CASSLTSPRAEQYF
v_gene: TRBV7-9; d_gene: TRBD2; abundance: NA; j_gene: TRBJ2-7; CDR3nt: TGTGCCAGCAGCTTCTCCGGGAGGGGATACGAGCAGTACTTC; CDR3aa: CASSFSGRGYEQYF
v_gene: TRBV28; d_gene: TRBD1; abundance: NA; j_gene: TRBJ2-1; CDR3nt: TGTGCCAGCCCTAGCTCGACAGGGGGCGGTGAGCAGTTCTTC; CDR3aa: CASPSSTGGGEQFF
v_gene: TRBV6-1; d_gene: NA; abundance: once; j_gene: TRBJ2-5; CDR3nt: TGTGCCAGCAGTGAAGTCAGGTACCAAGAGACCCAGTACTTC; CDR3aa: CASSEVRYQETQYF
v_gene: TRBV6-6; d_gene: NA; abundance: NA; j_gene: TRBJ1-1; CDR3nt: TGTGCCAGCAGTTACTCGAGTCAGGGGCGCACTGAAGCTTTCTTT; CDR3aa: CASSYSSQGRTEAFF
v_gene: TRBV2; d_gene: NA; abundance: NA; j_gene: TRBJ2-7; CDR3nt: TGTGCCAGCAGTGAGACACCGGGATACTACGAGCAGTACTTC; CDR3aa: CASSETPGYYEQYF
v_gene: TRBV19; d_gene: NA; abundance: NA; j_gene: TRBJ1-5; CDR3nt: TGTGCCAGTAGAAGGGACACCCCCAATCAGCCCCAGCATTTT; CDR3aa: CASRRDTPNQPQHF
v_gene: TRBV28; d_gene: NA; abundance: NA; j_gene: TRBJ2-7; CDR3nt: TGTGCCAGCACCCTTGGGATCAGCTCCTACGAGCAGTACTTC; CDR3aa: CASTLGISSYEQYF
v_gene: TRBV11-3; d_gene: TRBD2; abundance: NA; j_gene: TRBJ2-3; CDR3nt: TGTGCCAGCAGCTTTAGGGAGGGGCCCACAGATACGCAGTATTTT; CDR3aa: CASSFREGPTDTQYF
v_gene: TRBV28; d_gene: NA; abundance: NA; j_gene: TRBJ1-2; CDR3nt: TGTGCCAGCAGGGACCCGGGGAACTATGGCTACACCTTC; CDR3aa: CASRDPGNYGYTF
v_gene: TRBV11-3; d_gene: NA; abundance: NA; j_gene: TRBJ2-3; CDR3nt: TGTGCCAGCAGCTTAAGCCCCGATACGCAGTATTTT; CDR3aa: CASSLSPDTQYF
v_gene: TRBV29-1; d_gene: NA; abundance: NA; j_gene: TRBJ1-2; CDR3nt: TGCAGCGTTCGAGAAACTTTGAGCTATGGCTACACCTTC; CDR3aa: CSVRETLSYGYTF
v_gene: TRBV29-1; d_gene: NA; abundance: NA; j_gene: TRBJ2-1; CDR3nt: TGCAGCGTTGAGCCCTCGGGTAATGAGCAGTTCTTC; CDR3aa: CSVEPSGNEQFF
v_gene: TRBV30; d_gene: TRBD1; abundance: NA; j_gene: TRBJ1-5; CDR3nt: TGTGCCTGGAGTGTAAAGGGACAGGGAATCCATAGCAATCAGCCCCAGCATTTT; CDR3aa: CAWSVKGQGIHSNQPQHF
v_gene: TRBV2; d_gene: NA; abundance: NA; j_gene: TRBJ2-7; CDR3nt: TGTGCCAGCAGTGAAGGTCAGGGGACCCACGAGCAGTACTTC; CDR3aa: CASSEGQGTHEQYF
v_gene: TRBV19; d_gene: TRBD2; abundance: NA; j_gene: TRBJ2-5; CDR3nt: TGTGCCAGTAGTACCAGCGGGAGCGGTGAGACCCAGTACTTC; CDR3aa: CASSTSGSGETQYF
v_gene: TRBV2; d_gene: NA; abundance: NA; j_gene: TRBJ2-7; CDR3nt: TGTGCCAGCAGTGAAGGACATGGGAATACCTACGAGCAGTACTTC; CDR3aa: CASSEGHGNTYEQYF
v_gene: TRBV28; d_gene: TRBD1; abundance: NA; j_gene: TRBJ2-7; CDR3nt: TGTGCCAGCAGTGCCGGGACAGTTTACGAGCAGTACTTC; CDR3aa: CASSAGTVYEQYF
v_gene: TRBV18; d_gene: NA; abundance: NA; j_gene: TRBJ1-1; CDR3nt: TGTGCCAGCTCACAGGGAGTCGGGTTCTTTGCTGAAGCTTTCTTT; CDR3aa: CASSQGVGFFAEAFF
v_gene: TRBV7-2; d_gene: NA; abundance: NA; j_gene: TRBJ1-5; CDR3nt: TGTGCCAGCAGCGCAACCGGGACCGCTGAAGACCCCCAGCATTTT; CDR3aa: CASSATGTAEDPQHF
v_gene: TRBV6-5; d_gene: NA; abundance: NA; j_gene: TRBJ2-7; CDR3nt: TGTGCCAGCAGTGCCGGGGGTGGGGAGCAGTACTTC; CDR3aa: CASSAGGGEQYF